The T cell receptor beta chain described here comes from a study of blood T cells in healthy people across ages. A J-beta primer mix and a sample-barcoded 5' primer were used in a second PCR of roughly 6 to 11 cycles. A single record per CDR3 protein comes from TCRdb applying MiXCR to the 5' RACE reads. In the table there are about 830,000 distinct CDR3 sequences, under 80% of which are singletons. Germline V lookup: CDR1 LNHNV, CDR2 YYDKDF (reference sequence). The CDR3 consists of 15 residues. Material for sequencing was blood. The chain is built from TRBV15 and TRBJ2-4, with 9 bases aligning to TRBD1. The DNA matches TRBJ2-7 better at its end, which makes the J call doubtful. The TCR comes from a man in his thirties or forties in good health. CDR3 region: CATSRGQGLYYEQYF. CDR3 DNA: TGTGCCACCAGCAGGGGACAGGGCCTTTACTACGAGCAGTACTTC.